The 15 T cell receptor beta chains reported below all come from one sample, sequenced in a study of T cell repertoires in cytomegalovirus infection. TCRdb re-analysed the reads in MiXCR, keeping a single row per CDR3 protein. Among roughly 310,000 distinct CDR3 sequences listed, roughly 17% were seen once. The specimen was PBMCs. These receptor sequences come from a human donor in good health (CMV status not recorded). Some clones in this sample may be carry-over from other donors' samples.

This clonotype was recorded at least ten times. This rearrangement joins TRBV7-8 to TRBJ2-1, with D perhaps matching TRBD1 (6 bases). The CDR3 is 15 amino acids. The V gene's germline CDR1 is SGHVS and CDR2 FQNEAQ. V was trimmed by 4 bases and J by 1 base, leaving 11 bases between them. The CDR3 DNA is TGTGCCAGCAGCTCACCAGGGGAATCCTACAATGAGCAGTTCTTC. The encoded protein is CASSSPGESYNEQFF.

This clonotype came up a few times. The rearrangement joins TRBV5-1 to TRBJ2-5; TRBD2 matches 7 bases. This CDR3 comprises 16 residues. CDR1 and CDR2 from the germline V gene are SGHRS and YFSETQ. With V trimmed by 1 base and J by 4 bases, 10 bases remained unmatched. In DNA, the CDR3 is TGCGCCAGCAGCTTGACCCCAGCGGGAAAGGGAGAGACCCAGTACTTC. Its protein product is CASSLTPAGKGETQYF.

The J gene is TRBJ2-7, the V gene TRBV6-2 or TRBV6-3; D unclear. V lost 0 bases and J lost 2, with 11 bases in between. CDR3 length: 15 amino acids. Germline V gene sequence: CDR1 MNHEY, CDR2 SVGEGT. The CDR3 is CASSYSMAKPYEQYF. The CDR3 region has the DNA TGTGCCAGCAGTTACTCGATGGCCAAGCCCTACGAGCAGTACTTC.

At least ten counts were recorded for this clonotype. V and J are TRBV12-3 or TRBV12-4 and TRBJ1-2; 10 nucleotides agree with TRBD1. The ends lost 5 bases at V and 3 bases at J; junction bases unmatched: 6. The CDR3 spans 15 residues. This CDR3 is CASSTRTGGDYGYTF. CDR3 sequence (DNA): TGTGCCAGCAGTACGAGGACAGGGGGGGACTATGGCTACACCTTC.

In its sample, this clonotype was seen many times. The chain employs TRBV6-5 and TRBJ1-6; possible D gene TRBD1, 5 bases. V was clipped by 0 bases and J by 0 bases, with 15 bases between them. CDR1 is MNHEY, CDR2 SVGAGI, per germline. This CDR3 is 19 amino acids long. CDR3 DNA: TGTGCCAGCAGTTACTCCCGACCTGACAGCTTCTCCTATAATTCACCCCTCCACTTT. This translates into CASSYSRPDSFSYNSPLHF.

This clonotype has a count of ten or more. The chain uses TRBV6-2 or TRBV6-3 and TRBJ2-3, with D perhaps TRBD1 (6 bases). This CDR3 contains 12 residues. Germline values: CDR1 MNHEY, CDR2 SVGEGT. V was pared by 7 bases and J by 9 bases, with 14 bases between. The CDR3 DNA sequence: TGTGCCAGCAACAAGGGGGATCGGACGCAGTATTTT. This gives the protein CASNKGDRTQYF.

The CDR3 bases are TGTGCCAGCAGTCCTCACTGCGAAATAGAGTACTTC. It encodes CASSPHCEIEYF. The chain employs TRBV7-6 and TRBJ2-7; no clear D gene. The CDR3 has 12 residues. Germline assignment: CDR1 SGHVS and CDR2 FNYEAQ. Deletions cut 6 bases from V and 11 bases from J, with 17 bases between.

This clonotype came up many times. The V and J genes are TRBV7-2 and TRBJ1-6, with D maybe TRBD1 (6 bases). This CDR3 has 15 residues. Trimming left V 8 bases short and J 7 bases short, with 18 bases between. Germline V lookup: CDR1 SGHTA, CDR2 FQGNSA. The CDR3 region is CASHRAPLVNSPLHF. DNA of the CDR3: TGTGCCAGCCACAGGGCCCCCCTGGTAAATTCACCCCTCCACTTT. Variable domain in full (rest from reference TRBV7-2 and TRBJ1-6): GAGVSQSPSNKVTEKGKDVELRCDPISGHTALYWYRQSLGQGLEFLIYFQGNSAPDKSGLPSDRFSAERTGGSVSTLTIQRTQQEDSAVYLCASHRAPLVNSPLHFGNGTRLTVT.

Many counts were recorded for this clonotype. The CDR3 spells CASSFTIETGELFF. CDR3 in DNA: TGTGCCAGCAGCTTCACGATCGAAACCGGGGAGCTGTTTTTT. V gene TRBV7-8 combines with J gene TRBJ2-2; D is undetermined. Germline V CDR1 and CDR2: SGHVS, FQNEAQ. V lost 3 bases and J lost 5, with 10 bases in between. This CDR3 is 14 amino acids long.

This clonotype has a handful of counts. The chain combines TRBV11-2 with TRBJ1-5; tentatively, D is TRBD1 (5 bases). The CDR3 runs 14 residues. The V gene's germline CDR1 is SGHAT and CDR2 FQNNGV. The V gene lost 0 bases and the J gene lost 7 bases, with 10 bases spanning the gap. The CDR3 DNA is TGTGCCAGCAGCTTAGACGGGGCTCTCCAGCCCCAGCATTTT. Amino acid sequence: CASSLDGALQPQHF. The variable domain in full, completed from reference TRBV11-2 and TRBJ1-5, reads EAGVAQSPRYKIIEKRQSVAFWCNPISGHATLYWYQQILGQGPKLLIQFQNNGVVDDSQLPKDRFSAERLKGVDSTLKIQPAKLEDSAVYLCASSLDGALQPQHFGDGTRLSIL.

The gene calls are TRBV2 and TRBJ2-6, with 9 bases lining up with TRBD1. Germline V CDR1 and CDR2: SNHLY, FYNNEI. The V gene end was trimmed by 3 bases and the J gene end by 2 bases; junction bases not matched to a gene: 8. CDR3 length: 18 amino acids. CDR3 bases: TGTGCCAGCAGTGACATCTTACAGGGGGCGACTGGGGCCAACGTCCTGACTTTC. This gives the protein CASSDILQGATGANVLTF.

There are many counts of this clonotype. V and J are TRBV7-2 and TRBJ2-1; 9 bases are a match to TRBD2. The V segment lost 5 bases and the J segment 8 bases; nucleotides outside the gene matches: 7. Germline CDR1 and CDR2: SGHTA and FQGNSA. This CDR3 is built from 14 residues. The CDR3 reads CASSNSGGNHEQFF. CDR3 DNA: TGTGCCAGCAGCAATAGCGGGGGTAACCATGAGCAGTTCTTC.

Ten or more counts support this clonotype. The chain uses TRBV4-1 and TRBJ1-6; possibly TRBD1 for D (6 bases). The CDR3 is 15 residues long. V was clipped by 1 base and J by 5 bases, with 9 bases between them. Germline V lookup: CDR1 MGHRA, CDR2 YSYEKL. As DNA, the CDR3 is TGCGCCAGCAGCCAAGGCTACAGGGATAATTCACCCCTCCACTTT. Translated, it gives CASSQGYRDNSPLHF.

This chain joins TRBV12-3 or TRBV12-4 and TRBJ1-1; D is perhaps TRBD1 (5 bases). There are 16 residues in the CDR3. V was trimmed by 6 bases and J by 2 bases, leaving 19 bases between them. Here the CDR3 reads CASSPSPGGYNTEAFF. The CDR3 DNA is TGTGCCAGCAGCCCTAGTCCGGGGGGTTATAACACTGAAGCTTTCTTT.

This clonotype was found many times. The V call is TRBV7-2, the J call TRBJ1-2; D gene unclear. Per germline, CDR1 SGHTA and CDR2 FQGNSA. This CDR3 is built from 14 residues. V dropped 2 bases and J dropped 2 bases, with 9 bases sitting between them. The DNA of the CDR3 is TGTGCCAGCAGCTTAAGGCGGGGAAACTATGGCTACACCTTC. Translation: CASSLRRGNYGYTF.